Listed below are T cell receptor beta chains from one sample, sequenced in a study of cytomegalovirus exposure and HLA in healthy donors. Using immunoSEQ multiplex PCR, the repertoire was profiled, and TCRdb retains in-frame clones only, with some absent. The top ten clones hold roughly 3% of a sample with about 100,000 clones, about 85% of them seen once. The source material was PBMCs. Every receptor here comes from a woman aged 18-29 years in good health and CMV-seronegative. The conserved cysteine and the conserved F or W are not part of the CDR3 here. Clone sizes are given selectively: once, few, many, or a class where the clone is expanded.

v_gene,abundance,CDR3aa
TRBV7-3,NA,ASSLNTLNTEAF
TRBV28,few,ASSFSWGMNTEAF
TRBV9,few,ASSVGYRGESPLH
TRBV9,NA,ASSRTLQGGHNEQF
TRBV4-2,NA,ASSQEGQGYEQY
TRBV6-5,NA,ASSKDRLGESEAF
TRBV28,NA,ASSPLQVRSSGANVLT
TRBV28,NA,ASSLFLAGVGGELF
TRBV15,NA,ATSRDPGPTDTQY
TRBV1,NA,TSSQDCKTGKSSDTQY
TRBV6-1,NA,ASSETDGGPQPQH
TRBV20-1,NA,SARGPYEQY
TRBV5-1,NA,ASSLGVEGRGEKLF
TRBV27,NA,ASSLAGQSEQF
TRBV15,NA,ATSERRDRGYEQY
TRBV5-6,NA,ASSARDRPSDEQY
TRBV14,NA,ASSPARVNSLPSGANVLT
TRBV10-1,NA,ASSELAGGPNEQF
TRBV19,once,ASSMGGGSGANVLT
TRBV7-6,few,ASSLGGRGTGELF
TRBV28,NA,ASSLTGREQY
TRBV5-1,NA,ASSSPGLYEQY
TRBV9,NA,ASSAGTGGEQF
TRBV9,NA,ASSPLDSTPYNEQF
TRBV6-6,once,ASSASGGQHYEQY
TRBV6-1,NA,ASSDPLAGNEQF
TRBV14,NA,ASSSGHLMNTEAF
TRBV7-3,NA,ASSLTRGMNTEAF
TRBV5-6,NA,ASSWGTGSAEAF
TRBV4-1,NA,ASSGTGGADEAF
TRBV30,NA,AWGSGGLKGEQF
TRBV19,NA,ASSIFGQHNEQF
TRBV6-5,NA,ASSFTGTGKEKLF
TRBV5-1,NA,ASSLETGRNQPQH
TRBV12-5,NA,ASIDTSGGANEQF
TRBV18,NA,ASSPGQGWGQF
TRBV25-1,NA,ASSDRTTGSNEKLF
TRBV7-8,NA,ASSPEGAVPNYGYT
TRBV2,once,ASSEGVGRANTEAF
TRBV2,NA,ASSEMAWVGEREAF
TRBV11-2,NA,ASSPAGTGVYEQY
TRBV6-6,NA,ASSPQLAGGGNEQF
TRBV6-5,NA,ASSYLLNYGYT
TRBV6-5,NA,ASSYSVSYNEQF
TRBV7-2,NA,ASSISGGDQETQY
TRBV6-6,NA,ASSYGGPGGDGYT
TRBV5-4,NA,ASSPGGGNPYEQY
TRBV7-3,NA,ASSPFGGGGYGYT
TRBV11-2,NA,ASSVSASGARDTQY
TRBV21-1,NA,ASSKKAGGESYEQY
TRBV2,NA,ASKTEDNSPLH
TRBV2,NA,ASLKRQTMNTEAF